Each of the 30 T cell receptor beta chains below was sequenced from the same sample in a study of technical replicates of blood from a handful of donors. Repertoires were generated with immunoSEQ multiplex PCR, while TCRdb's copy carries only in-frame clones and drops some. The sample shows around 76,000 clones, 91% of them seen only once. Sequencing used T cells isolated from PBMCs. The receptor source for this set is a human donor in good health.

This CDR3 is CASSIAVGSVQPQHF. CDR3 nucleotides: TGTGCCAGTAGTATTGCGGTCGGGAGTGTCCAGCCCCAGCATTTT. The V and J genes are TRBV19 and TRBJ1-5; D remains ambiguous. The V end lost 3 bases, the J end lost 7 bases, and 16 bases lay between the germline ends. This CDR3 comprises 15 residues. Germline CDR1 reads LNHDA; CDR2 reads SQIVND (reference sequence).

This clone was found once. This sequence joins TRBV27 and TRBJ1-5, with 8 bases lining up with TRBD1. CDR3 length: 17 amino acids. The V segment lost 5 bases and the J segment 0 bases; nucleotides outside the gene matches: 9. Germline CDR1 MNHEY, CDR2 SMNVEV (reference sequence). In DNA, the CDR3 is TGTGCCAGCAGTGGCCAGGGGGCTACTACTAGCAATCAGCCCCAGCATTTT. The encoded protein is CASSGQGATTSNQPQHF.

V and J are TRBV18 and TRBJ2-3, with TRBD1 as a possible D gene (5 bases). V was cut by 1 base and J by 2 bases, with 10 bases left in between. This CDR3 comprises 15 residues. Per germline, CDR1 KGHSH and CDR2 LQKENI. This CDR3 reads CASSPRGGYTDTQYF. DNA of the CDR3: TGTGCCAGCTCACCACGGGGCGGTTACACAGATACGCAGTATTTT.

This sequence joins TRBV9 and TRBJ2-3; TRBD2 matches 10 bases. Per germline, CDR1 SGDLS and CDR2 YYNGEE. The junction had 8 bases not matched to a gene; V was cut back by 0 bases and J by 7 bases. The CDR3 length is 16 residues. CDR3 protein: CASSVAWASGRNTQYF. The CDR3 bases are TGTGCCAGCAGCGTAGCTTGGGCTAGCGGGAGAAATACGCAGTATTTT.

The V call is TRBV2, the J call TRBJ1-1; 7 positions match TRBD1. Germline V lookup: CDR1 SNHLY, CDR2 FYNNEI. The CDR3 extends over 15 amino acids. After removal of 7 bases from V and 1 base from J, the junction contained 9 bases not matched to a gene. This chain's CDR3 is CASMQQGEPNTEAFF. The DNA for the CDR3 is TGTGCCAGCATGCAGCAGGGGGAACCGAACACTGAAGCTTTCTTT. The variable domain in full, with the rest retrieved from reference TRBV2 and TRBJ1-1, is EPEVTQTPSHQVTQMGQEVILRCVPISNHLYFYWYRQILGQKVEFLVSFYNNEISEKSEIFDDQFSVERPDGSNFTLKIRSTKLEDSAMYFCASMQQGEPNTEAFFGQGTRLTVV.

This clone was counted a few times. DNA of the CDR3: TGTGCCAGCAGCTTGTCGCGGGGGGCAGACACCGGGGAGCTGTTTTTT. Translated: CASSLSRGADTGELFF. The J gene is TRBJ2-2, the V gene TRBV5-4; 8 bases map to TRBD2. CDR1 SGHNT and CDR2 YYREEE come from the germline V gene (reference sequence). The CDR3 spans 16 residues. Trimming at V came to 1 base and at J to 3 bases, leaving 5 bases not matched to a gene.

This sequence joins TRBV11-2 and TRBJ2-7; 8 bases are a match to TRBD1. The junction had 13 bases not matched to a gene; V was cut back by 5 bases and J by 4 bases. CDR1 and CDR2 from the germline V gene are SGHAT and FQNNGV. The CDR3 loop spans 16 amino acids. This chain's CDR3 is CASSKPDRASVYEQYF. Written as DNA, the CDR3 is TGTGCCAGCAGCAAACCGGACAGGGCCTCCGTATACGAGCAGTACTTC.

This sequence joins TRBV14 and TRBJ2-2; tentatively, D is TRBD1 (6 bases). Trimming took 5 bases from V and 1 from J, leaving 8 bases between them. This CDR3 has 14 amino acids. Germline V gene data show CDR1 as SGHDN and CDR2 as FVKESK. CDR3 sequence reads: CASSLGGNTGELFF. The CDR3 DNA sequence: TGTGCCAGCAGCTTAGGGGGGAACACCGGGGAGCTGTTTTTT.

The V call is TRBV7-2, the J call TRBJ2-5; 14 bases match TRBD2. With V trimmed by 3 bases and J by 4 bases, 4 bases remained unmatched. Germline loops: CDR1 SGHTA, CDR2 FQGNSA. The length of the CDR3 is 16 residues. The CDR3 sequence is CASSFGLAGGRETQYF. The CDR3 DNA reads TGTGCCAGCAGCTTTGGACTAGCGGGAGGAAGAGAGACCCAGTACTTC.

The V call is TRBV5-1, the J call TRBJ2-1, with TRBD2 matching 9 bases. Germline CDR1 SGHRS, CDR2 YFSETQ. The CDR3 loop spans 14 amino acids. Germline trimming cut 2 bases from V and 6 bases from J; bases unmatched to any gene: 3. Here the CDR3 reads CASSFGTSPNEQFF. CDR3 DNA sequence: TGCGCCAGCAGCTTTGGGACTAGCCCCAATGAGCAGTTCTTC.

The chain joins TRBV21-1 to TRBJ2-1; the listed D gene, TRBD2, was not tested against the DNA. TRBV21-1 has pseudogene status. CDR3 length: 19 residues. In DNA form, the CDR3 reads TGTGCCAGCAGGTTTACTAGCGGGAGGAGTGGGGTGACGGGGAATGAGCAGTTCTTC. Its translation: CASRFTSGRSGVTGNEQFF.

CDR3: CASGTGANTGELFF. In nucleotides, the CDR3 is TGCGCCAGTGGGACAGGGGCAAACACCGGGGAGCTGTTTTTT. V is TRBV10-1 and J is TRBJ2-2; 10 bases agree with TRBD1. Germline V gene sequence: CDR1 WNHNN, CDR2 SYGVQD (reference sequence). The ends lost 9 bases at V and 2 bases at J; junction bases unmatched: 3. This CDR3 has 14 residues.

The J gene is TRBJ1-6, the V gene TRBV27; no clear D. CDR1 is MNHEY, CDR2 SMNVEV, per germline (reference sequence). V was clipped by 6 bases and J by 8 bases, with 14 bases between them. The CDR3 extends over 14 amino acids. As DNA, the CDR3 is TGTGCCAGCAGCCCAGACACGCTGTATTCACCCCTCCACTTT. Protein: CASSPDTLYSPLHF.

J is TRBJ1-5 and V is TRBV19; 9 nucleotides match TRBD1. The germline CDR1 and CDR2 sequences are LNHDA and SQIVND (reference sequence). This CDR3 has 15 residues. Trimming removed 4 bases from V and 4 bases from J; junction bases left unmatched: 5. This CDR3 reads CASSRGTGFNQPQHF. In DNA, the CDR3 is TGTGCCAGTAGTAGGGGGACAGGGTTTAATCAGCCCCAGCATTTT.

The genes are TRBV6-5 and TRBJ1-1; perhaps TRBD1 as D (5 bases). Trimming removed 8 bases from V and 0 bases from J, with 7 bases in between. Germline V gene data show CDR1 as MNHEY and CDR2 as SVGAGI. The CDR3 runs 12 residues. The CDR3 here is CASSRVNTEAFF. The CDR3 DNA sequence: TGTGCCAGCTCCAGGGTGAACACTGAAGCTTTCTTT.

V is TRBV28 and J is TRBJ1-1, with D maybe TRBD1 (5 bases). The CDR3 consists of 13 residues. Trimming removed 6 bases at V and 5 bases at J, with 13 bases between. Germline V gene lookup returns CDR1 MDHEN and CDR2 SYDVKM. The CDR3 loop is CASRHQGSTEAFF. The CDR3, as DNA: TGTGCCAGCAGGCACCAGGGTAGTACTGAAGCTTTCTTT.

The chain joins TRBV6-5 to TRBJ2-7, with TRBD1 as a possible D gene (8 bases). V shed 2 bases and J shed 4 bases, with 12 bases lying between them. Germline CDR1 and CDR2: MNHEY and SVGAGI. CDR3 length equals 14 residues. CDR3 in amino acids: CASSYNRGGYEQYF. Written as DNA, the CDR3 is TGTGCCAGCAGTTACAACAGGGGGGGTTACGAGCAGTACTTC.

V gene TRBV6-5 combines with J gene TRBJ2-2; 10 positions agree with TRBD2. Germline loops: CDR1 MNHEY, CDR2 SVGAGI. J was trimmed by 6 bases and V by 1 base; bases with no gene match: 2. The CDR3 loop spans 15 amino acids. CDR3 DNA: TGTGCCAGCAGTTACTACCTAGCGGGAGCCGGGGAGCTGTTTTTT. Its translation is CASSYYLAGAGELFF.

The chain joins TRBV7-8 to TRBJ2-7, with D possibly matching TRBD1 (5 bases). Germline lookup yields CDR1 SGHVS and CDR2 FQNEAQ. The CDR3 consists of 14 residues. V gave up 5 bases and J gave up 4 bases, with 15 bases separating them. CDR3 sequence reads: CASSPHDRLYEQYF. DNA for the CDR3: TGTGCCAGCAGCCCCCACGACAGACTTTACGAGCAGTACTTC.

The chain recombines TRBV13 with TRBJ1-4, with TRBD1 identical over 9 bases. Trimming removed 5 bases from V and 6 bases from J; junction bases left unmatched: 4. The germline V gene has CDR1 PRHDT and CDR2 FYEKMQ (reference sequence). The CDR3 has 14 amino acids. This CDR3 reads CASSTRQGDEKLFF. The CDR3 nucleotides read TGTGCCAGCAGCACCCGACAGGGGGATGAAAAACTGTTTTTT.

This CDR3 is CASSYSPSGARAQYF. Written as DNA, the CDR3 is TGTGCCAGCAGTTACAGTCCTAGCGGGGCCCGGGCCCAGTACTTC. The chain combines TRBV6-5 with TRBJ2-5; 9 positions agree with TRBD2. The V and J ends lost 2 bases and 9 bases, in that order; junction bases with no gene match: 10. CDR1 is MNHEY, CDR2 SVGAGI, per germline. The CDR3 runs to 15 residues.

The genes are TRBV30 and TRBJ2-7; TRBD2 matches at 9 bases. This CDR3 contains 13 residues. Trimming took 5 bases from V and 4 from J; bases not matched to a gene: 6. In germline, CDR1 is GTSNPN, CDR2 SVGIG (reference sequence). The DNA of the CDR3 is TGTGCCTGGGCCGGGACTAGCTTTTACGAGCAGTACTTC. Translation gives CAWAGTSFYEQYF.

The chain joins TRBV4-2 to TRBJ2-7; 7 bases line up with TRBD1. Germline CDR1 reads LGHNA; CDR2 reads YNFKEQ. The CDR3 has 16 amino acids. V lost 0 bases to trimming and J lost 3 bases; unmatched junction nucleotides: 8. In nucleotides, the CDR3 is TGTGCCAGCAGCCAAGATACGACAGGGTCCTACTACGAGCAGTACTTC. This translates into CASSQDTTGSYYEQYF.

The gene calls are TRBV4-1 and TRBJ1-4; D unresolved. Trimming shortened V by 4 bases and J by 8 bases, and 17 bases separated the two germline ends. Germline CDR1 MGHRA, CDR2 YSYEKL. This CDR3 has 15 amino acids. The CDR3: CASSRSPGGSEKLFF. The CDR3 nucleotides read TGCGCCAGCAGCCGATCCCCCGGAGGGTCCGAAAAACTGTTTTTT.

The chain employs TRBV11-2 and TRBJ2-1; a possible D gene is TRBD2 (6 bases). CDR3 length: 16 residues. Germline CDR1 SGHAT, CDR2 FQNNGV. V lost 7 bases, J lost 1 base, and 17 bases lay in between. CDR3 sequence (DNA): TGTGCCAGCACCTCAGAGGGAGGTGGATCCTACAATGAGCAGTTCTTC. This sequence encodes CASTSEGGGSYNEQFF.

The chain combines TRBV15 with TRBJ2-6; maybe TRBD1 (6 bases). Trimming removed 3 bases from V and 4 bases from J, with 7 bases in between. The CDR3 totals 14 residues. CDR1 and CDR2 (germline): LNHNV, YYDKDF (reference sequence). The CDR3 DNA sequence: TGTGCCACCAGCAGTGGACAGGGGGCCAACGTCCTGACTTTC. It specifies CATSSGQGANVLTF.

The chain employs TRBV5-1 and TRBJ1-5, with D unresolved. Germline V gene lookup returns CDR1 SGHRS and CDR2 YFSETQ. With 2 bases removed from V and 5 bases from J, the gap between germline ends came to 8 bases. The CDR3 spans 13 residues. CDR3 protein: CASSFSGDQPQHF. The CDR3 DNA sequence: TGCGCCAGCAGCTTTTCCGGGGATCAGCCCCAGCATTTT.

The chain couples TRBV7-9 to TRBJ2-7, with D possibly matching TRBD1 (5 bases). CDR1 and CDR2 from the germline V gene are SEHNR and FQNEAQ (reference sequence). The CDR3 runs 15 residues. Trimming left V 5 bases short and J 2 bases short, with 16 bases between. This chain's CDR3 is CASSLDSWGTYEQYF. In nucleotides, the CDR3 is TGTGCCAGCAGCCTTGACAGCTGGGGCACCTACGAGCAGTACTTC.

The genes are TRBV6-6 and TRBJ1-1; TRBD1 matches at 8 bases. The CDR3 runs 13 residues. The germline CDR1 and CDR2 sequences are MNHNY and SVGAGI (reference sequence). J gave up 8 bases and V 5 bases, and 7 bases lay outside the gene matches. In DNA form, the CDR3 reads TGTGCCAGCAGTCTCTCAGGGGGCGCCGAAGCTTTCTTT. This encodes CASSLSGGAEAFF.

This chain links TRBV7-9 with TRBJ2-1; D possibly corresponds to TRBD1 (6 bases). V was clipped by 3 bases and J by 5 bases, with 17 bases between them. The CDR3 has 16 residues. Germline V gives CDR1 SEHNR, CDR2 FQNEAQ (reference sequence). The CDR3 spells CASSFLVLGHDNEQFF. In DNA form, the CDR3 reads TGTGCCAGCAGCTTTTTGGTTTTGGGACACGACAATGAGCAGTTCTTC.